Presented here are 29 T cell receptor beta chains from one specimen sequenced in a study. TCRdb called the RT-PCR reads again in MiXCR, with one record for every CDR3 protein. The sample consists of hundreds of thousands of distinct CDR3 sequences, 13% to 15% of them appearing once. The source material was memory CD4+ T cells from blood. The receptors here all came from a female donor in good health, serving as a healthy control.

This clonotype appeared many times. J is TRBJ2-5 and V is TRBV20-1; TRBD2 matches at 11 bases. CDR3 length: 15 residues. V was clipped by 3 bases and J by 5 bases; unmatched bases: 8. CDR1 and CDR2 (germline): DFQATT, SNEGSKA (reference sequence). The CDR3 region has the DNA TGCAGTGCTAGTGTTAGCGGGGGGGCCTGGGAGACCCAGTACTTC. Its translation is CSASVSGGAWETQYF.

This clonotype came up many times. The rearrangement uses TRBV7-2 and TRBJ1-5; D is possibly TRBD1 (6 bases). The germline V and J ends were trimmed by 5 bases and 5 bases, with 10 bases remaining between them. In germline, CDR1 is SGHTA, CDR2 FQGNSA. CDR3 length: 13 residues. The CDR3 protein is CASSRDNHQPQHF. CDR3 DNA: TGTGCCAGCAGCCGGGACAATCATCAGCCCCAGCATTTT. The full variable domain, completed using reference TRBV7-2 and TRBJ1-5, is GAGVSQSPSNKVTEKGKDVELRCDPISGHTALYWYRQSLGQGLEFLIYFQGNSAPDKSGLPSDRFSAERTGGSVSTLTIQRTQQEDSAVYLCASSRDNHQPQHFGDGTRLSIL.

This clonotype appeared a few times. The chain carries TRBV29-1 and TRBJ1-1; D not resolved. The germline V gene has CDR1 SQVTM and CDR2 ANQGSEA. V was shortened by 4 bases and J by 6 bases, with 15 bases between the two germline ends. CDR3 length: 13 amino acids. This CDR3 reads CSVGEARGAEAFF. The CDR3, as DNA: TGCAGCGTTGGGGAGGCGAGAGGAGCTGAAGCTTTCTTT.

As DNA, the CDR3 is TGCGCCAGCAGCCTCGCTAGGGGTAACTCTGGAAACACCATATATTTT. Residues: CASSLARGNSGNTIYF. The chain recombines TRBV4-1 with TRBJ1-3; D perhaps matches TRBD1 (5 bases). Germline loops: CDR1 MGHRA, CDR2 YSYEKL. Trimming took off 4 bases at V and 0 bases at J, with 13 bases between the two ends. The CDR3 is 16 residues long.

This clonotype was seen at least ten times. The gene calls are TRBV10-3 and TRBJ2-1; 12 bases are shared with TRBD1. This CDR3 comprises 17 residues. After removal of 6 bases from V and 4 bases from J, the junction contained 10 bases not matched to a gene. The germline CDR1 and CDR2 sequences are ENHRY and SYGVKD. DNA for the CDR3: TGTGCCATCAGCCCCGGGACAGGGGGCCACTTATACAATGAGCAGTTCTTC. Its protein product is CAISPGTGGHLYNEQFF.

V usage is TRBV19 and J usage is TRBJ2-7, with 9 positions matching TRBD1. Germline CDR1 reads LNHDA; CDR2 reads SQIVND (reference sequence). The ends lost 3 bases at V and 9 bases at J; junction bases unmatched: 9. The CDR3 has 14 amino acids. The CDR3 sequence is CASSMLGQGGGQYF. CDR3 coding DNA: TGTGCCAGTAGTATGTTGGGACAGGGCGGAGGGCAGTACTTC. Variable domain in full (rest from reference TRBV19 and TRBJ2-7): DGGITQSPKYLFRKEGQNVTLSCEQNLNHDAMYWYRQDPGQGLRLIYYSQIVNDFQKGDIAEGYSVSREKKESFPLTVTSAQKNPTAFYLCASSMLGQGGGQYFGPGTRLTVT.

This chain links TRBV28 with TRBJ2-5; 8 positions match TRBD2. CDR3 size: 13 residues. Germline V CDR1 and CDR2: MDHEN, SYDVKM. J lost 3 bases, V lost 5 bases, and 2 bases had no gene match. The CDR3 sequence is CASSAAGEETQYF. The CDR3 DNA follows: TGTGCCAGCAGTGCAGCGGGGGAAGAGACCCAGTACTTC.

This clonotype turned up a few times. This chain connects TRBV12-3 or TRBV12-4 to TRBJ2-5, with unresolved D. The CDR3 spans 13 residues. With 6 bases removed from V and 5 bases from J, the gap between germline ends came to 13 bases. In DNA, the CDR3 is TGTGCCAGCAGCGACGCCCTAGGGGAGACCCAGTACTTC. It encodes CASSDALGETQYF.

The gene calls are TRBV6-6 and TRBJ2-1; either TRBD1 or TRBD2 may supply D (5 bases each). The CDR3 has 14 residues. V was pared by 10 bases and J by 0 bases, with 13 bases between. Germline V CDR1 and CDR2: MNHNY, SVGAGI (reference sequence). This CDR3 is CATVGPTSYNEQFF. CDR3 nucleotides: TGTGCCACTGTGGGACCGACCTCCTACAATGAGCAGTTCTTC.

The chain recombines TRBV28 with TRBJ1-3; the D is unclear. In germline, CDR1 is MDHEN, CDR2 SYDVKM. The ends were cut back, 3 bases at V and 1 base at J, with 10 bases in the middle. The CDR3 spans 15 residues. The CDR3 sequence: CASSFTALSGNTIYF. The CDR3 bases are TGTGCCAGCAGTTTTACGGCGTTATCTGGAAACACCATATATTTT.

The V call is TRBV7-2, the J call TRBJ1-1; D remains unclear. Germline CDR1 SGHTA, CDR2 FQGNSA. Trimming shortened V by 1 base and J by 2 bases, and 11 bases separated the two germline ends. There are 15 residues in the CDR3. CDR3 sequence (DNA): TGTGCCAGCAGCTTAGGTTTTGGGTTAAACACTGAAGCTTTCTTT. Protein sequence: CASSLGFGLNTEAFF.

The chain has TRBV6-1 and TRBJ2-5, with D tentatively TRBD1 (5 bases). CDR3 size: 17 residues. V was pared by 2 bases and J by 4 bases, with 20 bases between. Looked up from germline, CDR1 is MNHNS and CDR2 is SASEGT. The CDR3 bases are TGTGCCAGCAGTGAATGGGGCACTGGGGCAGGGATAGAGACCCAGTACTTC. It specifies CASSEWGTGAGIETQYF.

The genes are TRBV9 and TRBJ1-2; D is possibly TRBD1 (6 bases). Germline CDR1 and CDR2: SGDLS and YYNGEE. This CDR3 is 14 amino acids long. V was cut by 4 bases and J by 5 bases, with 15 bases left in between. The CDR3 DNA sequence: TGTGCCAGCAGCTCACGACAGGAACGATATGGCTACACCTTC. Amino acids: CASSSRQERYGYTF.

At least ten counts were recorded for this clonotype. The chain uses TRBV5-1 and TRBJ1-2; D remains ambiguous. The V gene's germline CDR1 is SGHRS and CDR2 YFSETQ. Trimming cost V 4 bases and J 8 bases, with 15 bases left between them. This CDR3 spans 13 amino acids. The DNA for the CDR3 is TGCGCCAGCAGCAACCCCGGCCTAGAGGGCTACACCTTC. Amino acids: CASSNPGLEGYTF.

The chain couples TRBV7-8 to TRBJ2-7; the match to TRBD1 covers 7 bases. The CDR3 is made up of 17 amino acids. CDR1 is SGHVS, CDR2 FQNEAQ, per germline. Trimming removed 5 bases from V and 4 bases from J; junction bases left unmatched: 17. The CDR3 loop reads CASSLRDKGAIWYEQYF. The CDR3 nucleotides read TGTGCCAGCAGCCTTCGGGATAAGGGGGCGATTTGGTACGAGCAGTACTTC.

This clonotype was counted at least ten times. The V call is TRBV5-6, the J call TRBJ2-2, with D possibly being TRBD2 (5 bases). The V end was cut by 0 bases, the J end by 0 bases, with 12 bases between. Germline CDR1 SGHDT, CDR2 YYEEEE. This CDR3 has 17 amino acids. CDR3 coding DNA: TGTGCCAGCAGCTTGGGAGGGCGGAAGACGAACACCGGGGAGCTGTTTTTT. Its translation: CASSLGGRKTNTGELFF.

The rearrangement uses TRBV3-1 and TRBJ1-5; no firm D call. V was shortened by 5 bases and J by 0 bases, with 11 bases between the two germline ends. In germline, CDR1 is LGHDT, CDR2 YNNKEL (reference sequence). The CDR3 loop spans 15 amino acids. The CDR3 sequence is CASSENINSNQPQHF. Here the CDR3 DNA reads TGTGCCAGCAGCGAAAACATCAATAGCAATCAGCCCCAGCATTTT.

The chain is built from TRBV20-1 and TRBJ1-2; weak D call: TRBD1 (6 bases). Germline values: CDR1 DFQATT, CDR2 SNEGSKA (reference sequence). CDR3 length: 13 amino acids. V shed 0 bases and J shed 4 bases, with 9 bases lying between them. CDR3 amino acids: CSAREGAAYGYTF. The CDR3 DNA is TGCAGTGCTAGAGAGGGGGCAGCCTATGGCTACACCTTC.

The chain couples TRBV12-3 or TRBV12-4 to TRBJ1-5, with D unresolved. The CDR3 extends over 14 amino acids. V lost 1 base and J lost 5, with 9 bases in between. The CDR3 reads CASSLVNGDQPQHF. The CDR3 region has the DNA TGTGCCAGCAGTTTAGTGAACGGGGATCAGCCCCAGCATTTT.

This clonotype occurred a few times. This chain joins TRBV9 and TRBJ1-6; D is uncertain. The CDR3 runs 17 residues. CDR1 is SGDLS and CDR2 is YYNGEE in the germline V gene. Trimming left V 1 base short and J 0 bases short, with 11 bases between. CDR3 DNA: TGTGCCAGCAGCGTACATGGGTTGTCCTCCTATAATTCACCCCTCCACTTT. This encodes CASSVHGLSSYNSPLHF.

The rearrangement joins TRBV19 to TRBJ2-7; TRBD1 matches at 9 bases. The J segment lost 2 bases and the V segment lost 5 bases, leaving 13 bases of the junction unmatched. The germline CDR1 and CDR2 sequences are LNHDA and SQIVND (reference sequence). The CDR3 covers 17 residues. The CDR3 sequence: CASSAQMGQGIAYEQYF. The CDR3 coding sequence is TGTGCCAGTAGTGCACAAATGGGACAGGGAATAGCCTACGAGCAGTACTTC.

This clonotype was counted many times. The CDR3 loop reads CAISPGQGASGTEAFF. CDR3 nucleotide sequence: TGTGCCATCAGCCCGGGACAGGGGGCGTCGGGCACTGAAGCTTTCTTT. The gene calls are TRBV10-3 and TRBJ1-1; 12 bases match TRBD1. The CDR3 covers 16 residues. Germline V lookup: CDR1 ENHRY, CDR2 SYGVKD. V shed 6 bases and J 4 bases; nucleotides not matched to a gene: 9.

This clonotype was observed a few times. This chain connects TRBV18 to TRBJ2-7; D tentatively fits TRBD1 or TRBD2 (5 bases each). CDR3 length: 16 amino acids. CDR1 KGHSH and CDR2 LQKENI come from the germline V gene. V was clipped by 6 bases and J by 0 bases, with 18 bases between them. CDR3 sequence (DNA): TGTGCCAGCTCGGGGGTGATCAGAGGAAACTCCTACGAGCAGTACTTC. Translated, it gives CASSGVIRGNSYEQYF.

The genes are TRBV7-3 and TRBJ1-1; weak D call: TRBD1 (6 bases). The germline CDR1 and CDR2 sequences are SGHTA and FQGTGA. V was pared by 3 bases and J by 5 bases, with 25 bases between. The CDR3 covers 18 residues. The CDR3 DNA reads TGTGCCAGCAGCTTTAAACCAGGTGGAGGGGGTACGCATACTGAAGCTTTCTTT. This translates into CASSFKPGGGGTHTEAFF.

This clonotype has a count of ten or more. One end of the junction is discordant with germline, which a read error may explain. CDR3: CASSLAGGRETQYF. The CDR3 DNA reads as TGCGCCAGCAGCTTGGCGGGGGGTCGAGAGACCCAGTACTTC. The chain uses TRBV12-3 or TRBV12-4 and TRBJ2-5; TRBD2 matches 8 bases. This CDR3 region has 14 residues.

V usage is TRBV5-6 and J usage is TRBJ1-6, with D perhaps TRBD1 (5 bases). Germline V lookup: CDR1 SGHDT, CDR2 YYEEEE. The CDR3 is 16 residues long. Trimming shortened V by 4 bases and J by 8 bases, and 19 bases separated the two germline ends. CDR3 loop: CASSLITGGWDSPLHF. The CDR3 bases are TGTGCCAGCAGCCTAATTACAGGAGGATGGGATTCACCCCTCCACTTT.

This clonotype was observed many times. The chain employs TRBV20-1 and TRBJ1-1; D call uncertain. The CDR3 loop spans 16 amino acids. Trimming removed 0 bases at V and 2 bases at J, with 16 bases between. Germline CDR1 is DFQATT and CDR2 is SNEGSKA (reference sequence). CDR3: CSARDFTRAANTEAFF. The DNA of the CDR3 is TGCAGTGCTAGAGATTTTACGAGGGCAGCCAACACTGAAGCTTTCTTT.

This clonotype was found many times. The chain is built from TRBV12-3 or TRBV12-4 and TRBJ2-7; no firm D call. The CDR3 is 14 residues long. Deletions cut 2 bases from V and 0 bases from J, with 8 bases between. The CDR3 region is CASSLNPASYEQYF. The DNA for the CDR3 is TGTGCCAGCAGTTTAAACCCAGCCTCCTACGAGCAGTACTTC.

The chain joins TRBV28 to TRBJ1-5; 9 positions agree with TRBD1. After removal of 4 bases from V and 6 bases from J, the junction contained 7 bases not matched to a gene. The CDR3 runs to 15 residues. CDR1 and CDR2 from the germline V gene are MDHEN and SYDVKM. CDR3: CASSSPTGGGQPQHF. In DNA form, the CDR3 reads TGTGCCAGCAGTTCACCCACAGGGGGCGGTCAGCCCCAGCATTTT.